This is a list of T cell receptor beta chains from one sample in a study of PD-1 blockade in mismatch repair-deficient tumors. The repertoire was sequenced with immunoSEQ multiplex PCR; TCRdb's copy has only in-frame clones and lacks some. The sample yields tens of thousands of clones, 81% seen once. The sequencing used peripheral blood, collected 12 weeks after starting pembrolizumab. The receptor source for this set is an adult with mismatch repair-deficient cancer. CDR3s include the opening cysteine and the closing phenylalanine or tryptophan. D genes are given only for firm matches. The size entry is marked missing in some rows and otherwise reads once, few, many or a size class.

V gene: TRBV7-9
J gene: TRBJ2-2
D gene: TRBD1
clone size: NA
CDR3 protein: CASSLNEGAYTGELFF
CDR3 DNA: TGTGCCAGCAGCTTAAATGAGGGGGCGTACACCGGGGAGCTGTTTTTT

V gene: TRBV7-6
J gene: TRBJ2-1
D gene: NA
clone size: once
CDR3 protein: CASSSGLYNEQFF
CDR3 DNA: TGTGCCAGCAGCTCGGGACTCTACAATGAGCAGTTCTTC

V gene: TRBV2
J gene: TRBJ2-1
D gene: TRBD2
clone size: once
CDR3 protein: CASIGTSGTYNEQFF
CDR3 DNA: TGTGCCAGTATCGGGACTAGCGGGACCTACAATGAGCAGTTCTTC

V gene: TRBV30
J gene: TRBJ2-7
D gene: NA
clone size: NA
CDR3 protein: CAWNRELEQYF
CDR3 DNA: TGTGCCTGGAATCGAGAGCTCGAGCAGTACTTC

V gene: TRBV29-1
J gene: TRBJ2-1
D gene: NA
clone size: NA
CDR3 protein: CSVGPIWGQGGSGSGYNEQFF
CDR3 DNA: TGCAGCGTTGGCCCAATCTGGGGACAGGGTGGCAGCGGGAGCGGGTACAATGAGCAGTTCTTC

V gene: TRBV9
J gene: TRBJ2-7
D gene: NA
clone size: NA
CDR3 protein: CASSAGVGSYEQYF
CDR3 DNA: TGTGCCAGCAGCGCTGGGGTGGGTTCCTACGAGCAGTACTTC

V gene: TRBV6-1
J gene: TRBJ2-1
D gene: TRBD1
clone size: NA
CDR3 protein: CATLRQGEYNEQFF
CDR3 DNA: TGTGCCACCCTACGTCAGGGGGAATACAATGAGCAGTTCTTC

V gene: TRBV19
J gene: TRBJ1-5
D gene: NA
clone size: NA
CDR3 protein: CASSDRALPGDQPQHF
CDR3 DNA: TGTGCCAGTAGTGACCGGGCCCTCCCGGGGGATCAGCCCCAGCATTTT

V gene: TRBV13
J gene: TRBJ2-1
D gene: TRBD2
clone size: NA
CDR3 protein: CASSLKLAGGFNEQFF
CDR3 DNA: TGTGCCAGCAGCTTAAAACTAGCGGGAGGGTTCAATGAGCAGTTCTTC

V gene: TRBV5-1
J gene: TRBJ2-5
D gene: NA
clone size: NA
CDR3 protein: CASSPGEARGTQYF
CDR3 DNA: TGCGCCAGCAGCCCGGGGGAGGCCCGGGGGACCCAGTACTTC

V gene: TRBV27
J gene: TRBJ2-1
D gene: TRBD2
clone size: NA
CDR3 protein: CASSSSGRSSNEQFF
CDR3 DNA: TGTGCCAGCAGTTCTAGCGGGAGATCCAGCAATGAGCAGTTCTTC

V gene: TRBV19
J gene: TRBJ1-5
D gene: TRBD1
clone size: NA
CDR3 protein: CASSTMTGGDQPQHF
CDR3 DNA: TGTGCCAGTAGTACCATGACAGGGGGCGATCAGCCCCAGCATTTT

V gene: TRBV30
J gene: TRBJ1-1
D gene: NA
clone size: NA
CDR3 protein: CAYLGSTEAFF
CDR3 DNA: TGTGCCTACTTAGGTAGCACTGAAGCTTTCTTT

V gene: TRBV5-1
J gene: TRBJ1-1
D gene: NA
clone size: NA
CDR3 protein: CASSFEGYTEAFF
CDR3 DNA: TGCGCCAGCAGCTTCGAGGGGTACACTGAAGCTTTCTTT

V gene: TRBV6-1
J gene: TRBJ2-5
D gene: TRBD1
clone size: NA
CDR3 protein: CASSESGGRGRMRAAQYF
CDR3 DNA: TGTGCCAGCAGTGAATCTGGGGGCAGGGGGCGTATGAGAGCGGCCCAGTACTTC

V gene: TRBV11-2
J gene: TRBJ1-2
D gene: NA
clone size: few
CDR3 protein: CASSLGSLRGYTF
CDR3 DNA: TGTGCCAGCAGCTTAGGCTCCCTGCGGGGCTACACCTTC

V gene: TRBV28
J gene: TRBJ2-7
D gene: TRBD2
clone size: NA
CDR3 protein: CASSPAGGVYEQYF
CDR3 DNA: TGTGCCAGCAGCCCAGCGGGGGGGGTCTACGAGCAGTACTTC

V gene: TRBV5-1
J gene: TRBJ2-1
D gene: NA
clone size: NA
CDR3 protein: CASSLAGPNEQFF
CDR3 DNA: TGCGCCAGCAGCTTAGCCGGGCCCAATGAGCAGTTCTTC

V gene: TRBV5-1
J gene: TRBJ2-5
D gene: NA
clone size: few
CDR3 protein: CASSPSQIPQETQYF
CDR3 DNA: TGCGCCAGCAGCCCCTCACAGATACCTCAAGAGACCCAGTACTTC

V gene: TRBV5-8
J gene: TRBJ2-3
D gene: TRBD2
clone size: NA
CDR3 protein: CASSSGTSGRDTQYF
CDR3 DNA: TGTGCCAGCAGCTCCGGGACTAGCGGAAGGGATACGCAGTATTTT

V gene: TRBV6-5
J gene: TRBJ1-5
D gene: NA
clone size: NA
CDR3 protein: CASSYGTSRLQHF
CDR3 DNA: TGTGCCAGCAGTTACGGGACTTCACGCCTCCAGCATTTT

V gene: TRBV5-6
J gene: TRBJ2-7
D gene: TRBD2
clone size: NA
CDR3 protein: CASSLEGVAGTYEQYF
CDR3 DNA: TGTGCCAGCAGCTTGGAGGGGGTAGCGGGGACCTACGAGCAGTACTTC

V gene: TRBV27
J gene: TRBJ2-6
D gene: NA
clone size: NA
CDR3 protein: CASGAGRAGANVLTF
CDR3 DNA: TGTGCCAGCGGAGCAGGGCGGGCTGGGGCCAACGTCCTGACTTTC

V gene: TRBV29-1
J gene: TRBJ1-1
D gene: NA
clone size: NA
CDR3 protein: CSVEDVATEAFF
CDR3 DNA: TGCAGCGTTGAAGATGTGGCCACTGAAGCTTTCTTT

V gene: TRBV6-4
J gene: TRBJ1-1
D gene: TRBD1
clone size: NA
CDR3 protein: CASSTGQGEAFF
CDR3 DNA: TGTGCCAGCAGTACCGGACAGGGAGAGGCTTTCTTT

V gene: TRBV7-9
J gene: TRBJ2-1
D gene: TRBD2
clone size: NA
CDR3 protein: CASSNGLAVYNEQFF
CDR3 DNA: TGTGCCAGCAGCAACGGACTAGCGGTCTACAATGAGCAGTTCTTC

V gene: TRBV15
J gene: TRBJ2-1
D gene: NA
clone size: NA
CDR3 protein: CATSSNLAHNEQFF
CDR3 DNA: TGTGCCACCAGCAGCAACTTAGCCCACAATGAGCAGTTCTTC

V gene: TRBV7-2
J gene: TRBJ2-2
D gene: TRBD1
clone size: once
CDR3 protein: CASSLKIVNRGIPGELFF
CDR3 DNA: TGTGCCAGCAGCTTAAAAATAGTAAACAGGGGGATACCCGGGGAGCTGTTTTTT

V gene: TRBV10-3
J gene: TRBJ1-2
D gene: TRBD1
clone size: NA
CDR3 protein: CAISAQQGFLSGYTF
CDR3 DNA: TGTGCCATCAGTGCCCAACAGGGGTTTCTTTCGGGCTACACCTTC

V gene: TRBV19
J gene: TRBJ1-2
D gene: TRBD1
clone size: NA
CDR3 protein: CASNLRGVYYGYTF
CDR3 DNA: TGTGCCAGTAACCTCAGGGGGGTCTACTATGGCTACACCTTC

V gene: TRBV19
J gene: TRBJ1-3
D gene: NA
clone size: NA
CDR3 protein: CASSTGDSGNTIYF
CDR3 DNA: TGTGCCAGTAGCACCGGGGACTCTGGAAACACCATATATTTT

V gene: TRBV7-2
J gene: TRBJ2-2
D gene: TRBD2
clone size: NA
CDR3 protein: CASSRRLADTGELFF
CDR3 DNA: TGTGCCAGCAGCCGAAGACTAGCCGACACCGGGGAGCTGTTTTTT

V gene: TRBV5-5
J gene: TRBJ1-1
D gene: TRBD1
clone size: NA
CDR3 protein: CASSQKQGAKGEAFF
CDR3 DNA: TGTGCCAGCAGCCAAAAACAGGGGGCGAAAGGTGAAGCTTTCTTT

V gene: TRBV30
J gene: TRBJ1-1
D gene: NA
clone size: NA
CDR3 protein: CAWSPGDTEAFF
CDR3 DNA: TGTGCCTGGAGTCCAGGGGACACTGAAGCTTTCTTT

V gene: TRBV5-8
J gene: TRBJ1-4
D gene: NA
clone size: NA
CDR3 protein: CASRLVESATNEKLFF
CDR3 DNA: TGTGCCAGCAGATTGGTCGAAAGTGCAACTAATGAAAAACTGTTTTTT

V gene: TRBV7-3
J gene: TRBJ2-5
D gene: TRBD2
clone size: NA
CDR3 protein: CASRGGTSGRGGETQYF
CDR3 DNA: TGTGCCAGCAGAGGAGGCACTAGCGGGAGAGGCGGGGAGACCCAGTACTTC

V gene: TRBV9
J gene: TRBJ2-1
D gene: NA
clone size: NA
CDR3 protein: CASSASDYNEQFF
CDR3 DNA: TGTGCCAGCAGCGCGTCAGACTACAATGAGCAGTTCTTC

V gene: TRBV6-5
J gene: TRBJ2-5
D gene: NA
clone size: NA
CDR3 protein: CASSPGATQYF
CDR3 DNA: TGTGCCAGCAGCCCCGGGGCGACCCAGTACTTC

V gene: TRBV5-5
J gene: TRBJ1-2
D gene: NA
clone size: NA
CDR3 protein: CASSLAVAAQVVGYTF
CDR3 DNA: TGTGCCAGCAGCTTGGCCGTGGCAGCTCAAGTGGTTGGCTACACCTTC

V gene: TRBV2
J gene: TRBJ2-1
D gene: TRBD1
clone size: NA
CDR3 protein: CASSYGQAEQFF
CDR3 DNA: TGTGCCAGCAGTTACGGACAGGCTGAGCAGTTCTTC

V gene: TRBV9
J gene: TRBJ2-7
D gene: NA
clone size: NA
CDR3 protein: CASSPGSYEQYF
CDR3 DNA: TGTGCCAGCAGTCCGGGCTCCTACGAGCAGTACTTC

V gene: TRBV5-4
J gene: TRBJ1-2
D gene: TRBD1
clone size: NA
CDR3 protein: CASSLDGTGSSGYTF
CDR3 DNA: TGTGCCAGCAGCTTGGATGGGACAGGGTCTTCTGGCTACACCTTC

V gene: TRBV25-1
J gene: TRBJ1-1
D gene: TRBD1
clone size: NA
CDR3 protein: CASSGQGYTEAFF
CDR3 DNA: TGTGCCAGCAGTGGACAGGGGTACACTGAAGCTTTCTTT

V gene: TRBV9
J gene: TRBJ2-3
D gene: NA
clone size: NA
CDR3 protein: CASSPQGDSSTDTQYF
CDR3 DNA: TGTGCCAGCAGCCCACAGGGCGATTCTAGCACAGATACGCAGTATTTT

V gene: TRBV30
J gene: TRBJ2-2
D gene: TRBD2
clone size: NA
CDR3 protein: CAWSRGLASGELFF
CDR3 DNA: TGTGCCTGGAGTCGGGGACTAGCCTCCGGGGAGCTGTTTTTT

V gene: TRBV7-9
J gene: TRBJ2-5
D gene: NA
clone size: NA
CDR3 protein: CASSPRQQETQYF
CDR3 DNA: TGTGCCAGCAGCCCTCGACAGCAAGAGACCCAGTACTTC